The text below deals with one TCR beta chain. Its antigen is still unknown. Trimming at V came to 1 base and at J to 4 bases, leaving 8 bases not matched to a gene. The CDR3 contains 17 residues. Germline CDR1 and CDR2: LNHDA and SQIVND (reference sequence). Assay: immunoSEQ multiplex PCR; the TCRdb copy retains only in-frame clones and omits some. This table holds 350,000 to 600,000 clones, 80% to 90% found once. The treatment denotes: roughly 18 received Ad26.COV2.S at low or high dose, single or two shots; 5 received placebo; per-sample allocation not given. All samples were drawn on day 63, counting from the first vaccine or placebo injection. The data derive from a study of Ad26.COV2.S vaccination and SARS-CoV-2 variants. Study-level information: Doses of Ad26.COV2.S were injected into muscle once or twice, 56 days apart.

Study observations and caveats: Vaccinated and placebo-treated recipients had similar non-spike TCR breadth.

This receptor was taken from a person aged 18 to 59 who received the Ad26.COV2.S COVID-19 vaccine or a placebo. Sequencing was performed on peripheral blood, taken in a trial of Ad26.COV2.S vaccine versus placebo. The chain recombines TRBV19 with TRBJ2-3; TRBD2 matches 10 bases. The CDR3 reads CASSIAERGGWADTQYF. The CDR3 nucleotides are TGTGCCAGTAGTATAGCGGAGCGGGGGGGCTGGGCAGATACGCAGTATTTT.